This T cell receptor (beta chain) appears in the sequencing data of a study of a mutant IDH1 vaccine in newly diagnosed glioma. Time point given: week 11, during vaccination. Each vaccine dose was 300 ug of mutant IDH1 20-mer peptide, with topical imiquimod. Note on this clone: Its antigen is still unknown.

This CDR3 contains 15 residues. Looked up from germline, CDR1 is LGHNA and CDR2 is YSLEER. Trimming took 1 base from V and 0 from J, leaving 7 bases between them. Method: immunoSEQ multiplex PCR; TCRdb's copy keeps in-frame clones and lacks some. The sample records about 66,000 clones, roughly 80% being singletons. The chain joins TRBV4-3 to TRBJ2-1; the D is unclear. Sample: PBMCs, taken from a glioma patient whose treatment included an IDH1 peptide vaccine. The TCR originated in a woman aged 45-59 years with glioma. The CDR3 DNA is TGCGCCAGCAGCCAAGGGACGGCCTCCTACAATGAGCAGTTCTTC. Its protein is CASSQGTASYNEQFF.